What follows is one T cell receptor beta chain and its context. Compared with germline, one end of the junction differs, possibly owing to a read error. The data were taken from a study of Graves' ophthalmopathy and Graves' hyperthyroidism. The authors amplified TCR beta CDR3 regions, and they did so from RNA transcripts for repertoire sequencing. An opening RT-PCR round employed HTBI primers and preceded a second-round multiplex PCR. TCRdb processed the multiplex PCR reads anew with MiXCR; each CDR3 protein has one entry. Counted here are 500,000 to 700,000 distinct CDR3 sequences, roughly 40% occurring once; the ten biggest clones make up about 4.2%. Ineligible for inclusion were patients with other autoimmune diseases, uncontrolled infections, pregnancy or lactation. Thyroid ultrasound, orbital computed tomography, TRAb, serum thyroxine and clinical symptoms formed the basis of diagnosis. Specimen: peripheral blood or thyroid tissue (not recorded which). This clonotype was sampled from an adult man with Graves' hyperthyroidism.

The CDR3 DNA is TGTGCCAGCAGAGAAGGGGCGTTCATGAACACTGAAGCTTTCTTT. This translates into CASREGAFMNTEAFF. The chain has TRBV2 and TRBJ1-1; D is perhaps TRBD1 (5 bases). There are 15 residues in the CDR3. CDR1 is SNHLY and CDR2 is FYNNEI in the germline V gene.